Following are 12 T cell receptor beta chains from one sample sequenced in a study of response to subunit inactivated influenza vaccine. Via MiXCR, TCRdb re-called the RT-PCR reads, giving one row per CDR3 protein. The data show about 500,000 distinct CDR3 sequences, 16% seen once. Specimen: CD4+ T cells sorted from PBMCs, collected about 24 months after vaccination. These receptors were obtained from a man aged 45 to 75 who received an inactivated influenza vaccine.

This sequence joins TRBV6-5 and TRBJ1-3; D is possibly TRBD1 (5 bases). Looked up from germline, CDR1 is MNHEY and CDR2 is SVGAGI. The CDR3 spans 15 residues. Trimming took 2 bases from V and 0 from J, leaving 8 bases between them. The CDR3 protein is CASSYGGNSGNTIYF. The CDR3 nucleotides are TGTGCCAGCAGTTACGGGGGAAACTCTGGAAACACCATATATTTT.

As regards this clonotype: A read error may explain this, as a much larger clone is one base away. CDR3 sequence: CSVWGVRTSETEQFF. CDR3 in DNA: TGCAGCGTTTGGGGTGTGAGGACTAGCGAAACTGAGCAGTTCTTC. The chain carries TRBV29-1 and TRBJ2-1; 9 bases fit TRBD2. V gave up 5 bases and J gave up 9 bases; unmatched junction bases: 14. Germline V lookup: CDR1 SQVTM, CDR2 ANQGSEA. The CDR3 length is 15 residues.

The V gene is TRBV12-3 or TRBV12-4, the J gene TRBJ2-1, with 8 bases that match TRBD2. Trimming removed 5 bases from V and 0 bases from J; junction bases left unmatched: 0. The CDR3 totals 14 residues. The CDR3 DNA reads TGTGCCAGCAGTGGGACTAGCTCCTACAATGAGCAGTTCTTC. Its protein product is CASSGTSSYNEQFF.

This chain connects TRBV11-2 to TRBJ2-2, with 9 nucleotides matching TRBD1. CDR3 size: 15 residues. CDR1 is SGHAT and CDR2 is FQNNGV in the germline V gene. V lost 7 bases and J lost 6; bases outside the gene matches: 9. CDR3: CASKQGAPHPGELFF. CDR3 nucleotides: TGTGCCAGCAAACAGGGGGCGCCTCACCCCGGGGAGCTGTTTTTT.

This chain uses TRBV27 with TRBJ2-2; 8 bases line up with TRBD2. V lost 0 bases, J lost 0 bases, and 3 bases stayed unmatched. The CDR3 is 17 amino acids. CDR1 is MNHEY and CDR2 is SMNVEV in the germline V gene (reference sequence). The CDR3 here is CASSLSRGVANTGELFF. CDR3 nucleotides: TGTGCCAGCAGTTTATCGCGGGGGGTCGCGAACACCGGGGAGCTGTTTTTT.

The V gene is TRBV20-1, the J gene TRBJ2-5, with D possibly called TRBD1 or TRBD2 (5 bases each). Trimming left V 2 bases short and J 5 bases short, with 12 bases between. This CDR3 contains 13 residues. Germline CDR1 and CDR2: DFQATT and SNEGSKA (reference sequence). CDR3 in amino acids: CSARSPWGETQYF. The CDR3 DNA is TGCAGTGCTAGATCCCCGTGGGGGGAGACCCAGTACTTC.

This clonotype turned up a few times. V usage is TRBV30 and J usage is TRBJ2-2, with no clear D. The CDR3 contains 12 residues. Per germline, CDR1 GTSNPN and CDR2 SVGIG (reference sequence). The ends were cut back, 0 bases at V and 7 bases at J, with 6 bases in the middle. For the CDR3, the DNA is TGTGCCTGGAGTGTAGTTGGCGGGGAGCTGTTTTTT. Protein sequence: CAWSVVGGELFF.

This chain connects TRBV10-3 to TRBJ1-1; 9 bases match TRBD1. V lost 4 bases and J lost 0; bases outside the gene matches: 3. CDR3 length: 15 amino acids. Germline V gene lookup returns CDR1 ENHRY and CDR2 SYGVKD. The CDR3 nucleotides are TGTGCCATCAGTGGACAGGGGGGCATGAACACTGAAGCTTTCTTT. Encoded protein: CAISGQGGMNTEAFF.

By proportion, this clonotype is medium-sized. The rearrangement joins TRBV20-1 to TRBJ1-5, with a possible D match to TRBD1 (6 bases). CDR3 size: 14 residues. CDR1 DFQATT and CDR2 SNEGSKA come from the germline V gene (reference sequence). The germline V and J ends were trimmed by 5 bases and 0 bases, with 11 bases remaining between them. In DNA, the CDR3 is TGCAGTGCTGAGACAGGTTATAGCAATCAGCCCCAGCATTTT. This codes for CSAETGYSNQPQHF.

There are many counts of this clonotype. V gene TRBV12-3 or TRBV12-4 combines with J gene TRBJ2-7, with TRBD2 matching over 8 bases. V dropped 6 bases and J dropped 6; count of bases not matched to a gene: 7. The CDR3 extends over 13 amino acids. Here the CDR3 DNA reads TGTGCCAGCAGCTACGGGGGGGGGCTCGAGCAGTACTTC. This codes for CASSYGGGLEQYF.

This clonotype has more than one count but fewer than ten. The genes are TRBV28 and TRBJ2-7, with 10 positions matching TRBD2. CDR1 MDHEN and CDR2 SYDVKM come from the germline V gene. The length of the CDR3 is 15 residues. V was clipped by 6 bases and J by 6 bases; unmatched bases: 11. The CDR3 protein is CASRPSGSRSLEQYF. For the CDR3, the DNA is TGTGCCAGCAGACCTAGCGGGAGCAGATCGCTCGAGCAGTACTTC.

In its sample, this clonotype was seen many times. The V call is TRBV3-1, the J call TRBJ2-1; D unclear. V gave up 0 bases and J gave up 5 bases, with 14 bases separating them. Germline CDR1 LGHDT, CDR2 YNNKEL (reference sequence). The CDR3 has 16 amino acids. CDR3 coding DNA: TGTGCCAGCAGCCAAGAACCGGCTAGAGTTGACAATGAGCAGTTCTTC. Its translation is CASSQEPARVDNEQFF.